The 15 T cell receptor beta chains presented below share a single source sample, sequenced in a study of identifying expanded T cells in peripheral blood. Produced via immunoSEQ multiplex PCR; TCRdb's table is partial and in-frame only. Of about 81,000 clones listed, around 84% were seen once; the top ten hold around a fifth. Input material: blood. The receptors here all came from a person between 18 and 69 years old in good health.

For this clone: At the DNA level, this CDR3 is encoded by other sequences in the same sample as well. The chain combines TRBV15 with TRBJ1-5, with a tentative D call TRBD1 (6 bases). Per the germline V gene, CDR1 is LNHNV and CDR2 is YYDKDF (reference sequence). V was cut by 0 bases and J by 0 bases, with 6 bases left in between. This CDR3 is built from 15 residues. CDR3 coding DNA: TGTGCCACCAGCAGAGACAGGGGTAGCAATCAGCCCCAGCATTTT. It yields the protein CATSRDRGSNQPQHF.

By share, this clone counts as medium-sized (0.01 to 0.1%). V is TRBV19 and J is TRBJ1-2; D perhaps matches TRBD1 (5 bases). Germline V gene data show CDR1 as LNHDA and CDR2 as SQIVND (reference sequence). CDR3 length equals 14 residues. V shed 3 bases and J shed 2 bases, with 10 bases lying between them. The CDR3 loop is CASSMSRGNYGYTF. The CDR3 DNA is TGTGCCAGTAGTATGTCAAGGGGCAACTATGGCTACACCTTC. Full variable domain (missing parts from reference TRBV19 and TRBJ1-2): DGGITQSPKYLFRKEGQNVTLSCEQNLNHDAMYWYRQDPGQGLRLIYYSQIVNDFQKGDIAEGYSVSREKKESFPLTVTSAQKNPTAFYLCASSMSRGNYGYTFGSGTRLTVV.

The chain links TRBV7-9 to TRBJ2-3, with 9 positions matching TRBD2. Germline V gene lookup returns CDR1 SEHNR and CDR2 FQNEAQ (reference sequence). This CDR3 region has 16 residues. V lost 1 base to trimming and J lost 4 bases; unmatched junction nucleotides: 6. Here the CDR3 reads CASSLVGSGRSDTQYF. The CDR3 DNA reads TGTGCCAGCAGCTTAGTAGGGAGCGGGAGGTCAGATACGCAGTATTTT.

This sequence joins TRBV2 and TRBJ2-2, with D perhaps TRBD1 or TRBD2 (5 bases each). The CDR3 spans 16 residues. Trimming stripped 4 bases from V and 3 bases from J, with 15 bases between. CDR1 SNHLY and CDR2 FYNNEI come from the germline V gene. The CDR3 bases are TGTGCCAGCAGTGGACCCGGGGCCGCTTACACCGGGGAGCTGTTTTTT. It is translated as CASSGPGAAYTGELFF.

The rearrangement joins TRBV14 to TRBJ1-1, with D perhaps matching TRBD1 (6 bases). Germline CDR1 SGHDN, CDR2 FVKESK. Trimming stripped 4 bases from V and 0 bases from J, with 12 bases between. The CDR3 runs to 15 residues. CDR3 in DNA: TGTGCCAGCAGCCCCTCGGGGGGGCTGAACACTGAAGCTTTCTTT. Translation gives CASSPSGGLNTEAFF.

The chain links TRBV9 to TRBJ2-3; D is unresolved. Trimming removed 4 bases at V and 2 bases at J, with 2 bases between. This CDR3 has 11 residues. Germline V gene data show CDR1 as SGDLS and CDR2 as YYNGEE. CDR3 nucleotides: TGTGCCAGCAGCAACACAGATACGCAGTATTTT. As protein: CASSNTDTQYF.

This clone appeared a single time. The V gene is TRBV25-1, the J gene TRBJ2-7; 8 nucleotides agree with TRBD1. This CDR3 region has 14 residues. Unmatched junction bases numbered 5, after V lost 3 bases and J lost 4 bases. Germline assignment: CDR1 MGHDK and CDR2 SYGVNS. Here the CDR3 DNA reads TGTGCCAGCAGTGAGACAGGGGATAATTACGAGCAGTACTTC. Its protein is CASSETGDNYEQYF.

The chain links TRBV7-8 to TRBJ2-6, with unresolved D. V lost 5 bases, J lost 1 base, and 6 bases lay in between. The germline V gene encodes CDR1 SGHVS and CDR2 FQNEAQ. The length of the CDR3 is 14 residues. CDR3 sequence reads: CASSANSGANVLTF. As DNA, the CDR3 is TGTGCCAGCAGCGCAAATTCTGGGGCCAACGTCCTGACTTTC. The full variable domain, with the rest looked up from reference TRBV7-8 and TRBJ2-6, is GAGVSQSPRYKVAKRGQDVALRCDPISGHVSLFWYQQALGQGPEFLTYFQNEAQLDKSGLPSDRFFAERPEGSVSTLKIQRTQQEDSAVYLCASSANSGANVLTFGAGSRLTVL.

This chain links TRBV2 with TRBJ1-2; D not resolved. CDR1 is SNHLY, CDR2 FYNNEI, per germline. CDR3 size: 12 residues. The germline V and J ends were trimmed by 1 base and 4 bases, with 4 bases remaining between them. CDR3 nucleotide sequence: TGTGCCAGCAGTGAAGGGACCTATGGCTACACCTTC. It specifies CASSEGTYGYTF.

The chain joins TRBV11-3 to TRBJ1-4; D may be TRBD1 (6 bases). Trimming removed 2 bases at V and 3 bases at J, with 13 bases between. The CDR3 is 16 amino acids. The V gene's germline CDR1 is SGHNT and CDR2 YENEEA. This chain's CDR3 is CASSLRAQGSNEKLFF. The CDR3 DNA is TGTGCCAGCAGCTTAAGGGCCCAGGGGTCTAATGAAAAACTGTTTTTT.

The DNA of the CDR3 is TGTGCCAGCAGTTTATCAAAGGGGTTGGCCGGGGAGCTGTTTTTT. Translation gives CASSLSKGLAGELFF. This rearrangement joins TRBV27 to TRBJ2-2; possibly TRBD1 for D (5 bases). CDR1 MNHEY and CDR2 SMNVEV come from the germline V gene (reference sequence). This CDR3 contains 15 residues. The V end was cut by 0 bases, the J end by 6 bases, with 11 bases between.

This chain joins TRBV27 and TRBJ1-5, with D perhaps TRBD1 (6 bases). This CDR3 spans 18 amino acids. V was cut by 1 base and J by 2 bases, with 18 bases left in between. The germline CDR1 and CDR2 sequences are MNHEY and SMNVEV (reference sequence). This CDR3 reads CASSLWGPLGGGNQPQHF. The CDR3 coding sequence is TGTGCCAGCAGTTTATGGGGGCCCCTCGGGGGTGGCAATCAGCCCCAGCATTTT.

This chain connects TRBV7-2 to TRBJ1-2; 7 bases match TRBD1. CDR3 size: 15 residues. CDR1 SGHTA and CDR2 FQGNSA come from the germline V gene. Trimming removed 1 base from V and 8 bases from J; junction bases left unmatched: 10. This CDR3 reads CASSLGGGDRRGYTF. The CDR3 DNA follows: TGTGCCAGCAGCTTAGGTGGAGGGGACAGAAGAGGCTACACCTTC.

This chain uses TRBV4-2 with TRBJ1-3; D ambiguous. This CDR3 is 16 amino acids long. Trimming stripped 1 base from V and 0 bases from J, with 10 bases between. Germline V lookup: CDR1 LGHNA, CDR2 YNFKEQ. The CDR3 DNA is TGTGCCAGCAGCCAAGCTCTCGACGGCTCTGGAAACACCATATATTTT. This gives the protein CASSQALDGSGNTIYF.

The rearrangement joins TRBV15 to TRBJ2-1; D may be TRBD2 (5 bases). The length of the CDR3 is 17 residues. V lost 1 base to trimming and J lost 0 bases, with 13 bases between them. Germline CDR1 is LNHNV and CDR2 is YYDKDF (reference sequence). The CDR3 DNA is TGTGCCACCAGCAGAGTATTAAGCGGAAGCTCCTACAATGAGCAGTTCTTC. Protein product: CATSRVLSGSSYNEQFF. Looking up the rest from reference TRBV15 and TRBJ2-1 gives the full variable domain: DAMVIQNPRYQVTQFGKPVTLSCSQTLNHNVMYWYQQKSSQAPKLLFHYYDKDFNNEADTPDNFQSRRPNTSFCFLDIRSPGLGDTAMYLCATSRVLSGSSYNEQFFGPGTRLTVL.